The clone carrying this T cell receptor (beta chain) was counted only a few times. Its target is not known. Libraries were prepared by immunoSEQ multiplex PCR; TCRdb keeps only in-frame clonotypes and omits some of them. The profile covers hundreds of thousands of clones, with around 92% appearing a single time and over 1.3% taken by the ten largest. These data belong to a study of Ad26.COV2.S vaccination and SARS-CoV-2 variants. Trimming shortened V by 3 bases and J by 1 base, and 10 bases separated the two germline ends. This CDR3 comprises 15 residues. Germline loops: CDR1 SNHLY, CDR2 FYNNEI. The treatment: roughly 18 received Ad26.COV2.S at low or high dose, single or two shots; roughly five received placebo; per-sample allocation not given. Each sample was drawn 63 days after the first injection (of vaccine or placebo). Points from the study as a whole: Non-spike TCR breadth showed similarity between vaccine and placebo recipients. Substantial post-vaccination breadth of spike-specific CD8+ and CD4+ T cell responses was reported.

This chain links TRBV2 with TRBJ1-5; D is uncertain. The receptor's source is a person aged 18 to 59 who received the Ad26.COV2.S COVID-19 vaccine or a placebo. This material consisted of peripheral blood, taken in a trial of Ad26.COV2.S vaccine versus placebo. The CDR3 DNA follows: TGTGCCAGCAGTGATATTACATCAAGCAATCAGCCCCAGCATTTT. Amino acids: CASSDITSSNQPQHF.